This T cell receptor beta chain is drawn from a study of spatial heterogeneity in lung cancer. Points from the study as a whole: Expanded intratumoral alpha and beta TCR counts tracked tumor mutation counts. The numbers of ubiquitous and regional expanded TCRs correlated with ubiquitous and regional nonsynonymous mutations, respectively.

The germline gives CDR1 SQVTM, CDR2 ANQGSEA. Trimming cost V 7 bases and J 7 bases, with 14 bases left between them. CDR3 length: 11 amino acids. A single record per CDR3 protein comes from TCRdb applying MiXCR to the 5' RACE reads. The table includes roughly 9,800 distinct CDR3 sequences, over 9.5% detected once. By share, this clonotype counts as medium-sized (0.01 to 0.1%). What it recognizes is unknown. The time point was: sample taken at primary tumor resection. Samples were donated by 72 untreated early-stage non-small cell lung cancer patients. Unsorted whole RNA of tumor, nontumor lung or frozen PBMC was sequenced.

The gene calls are TRBV29-1 and TRBJ2-7; a possible D gene is TRBD1 (6 bases). Material: lung tumor tissue, obtained at surgery. This clonotype was sampled from a female donor with early-stage non-small cell lung cancer. The CDR3 sequence is CSGGHGREQYF. CDR3 DNA: TGCAGCGGGGGACATGGCAGGGAGCAGTACTTC.